A single sample gave rise to the 31 T cell receptor beta chains below, sequenced in a study of T cells in Graves' hyperthyroidism and ophthalmopathy. The TCR beta CDR3 regions underwent amplification using RNA transcripts as the source. First-round RT-PCR with HTBI primers amplified the TCR CDR3 region. TCRdb analysed the multiplex PCR reads with MiXCR anew, one entry per CDR3 protein. Here the sample spans about 760,000 distinct CDR3 sequences, roughly 32% being singletons. Specimen: blood. The source of these receptors is a woman between 40 and 55 years old with Graves' hyperthyroidism.

This sequence joins TRBV7-2 and TRBJ1-1, with D tentatively TRBD1 (5 bases). Trimming pared 2 bases from V and 8 bases from J, leaving 12 bases between. Per germline, CDR1 SGHTA and CDR2 FQGNSA. The CDR3 runs to 13 residues. CDR3 in DNA: TGTGCCAGCAGCTTATTGAGGGGCCAGGAAGCTTTCTTT. This sequence encodes CASSLLRGQEAFF.

Comments on this clonotype: This clone may be a read error of a much larger clone one base away. The chain links TRBV12-3 or TRBV12-4 to TRBJ1-1; a weak D match, TRBD1 (5 bases). The CDR3 sequence is 13 residues long. The CDR3 DNA is TGTGCCAGCAGCTCAATCCTTGGGGGTGAAGCTTCCTTT. It specifies CASSSILGGEASF.

This clonotype appeared a few times. The chain uses TRBV4-1 and TRBJ2-2; 7 bases agree with TRBD2. The CDR3 extends over 16 amino acids. The trim removed 4 bases at V and 7 bases at J, leaving 12 bases unmatched. Germline V gene sequence: CDR1 MGHRA, CDR2 YSYEKL. The DNA of the CDR3 is TGCGCCAGCAGCCGATCCCCCCTAGCGGAGGGCGGGGAGCTGTTTTTT. The encoded protein is CASSRSPLAEGGELFF.

This clonotype was seen ten or more times. The V gene is TRBV10-3, the J gene TRBJ1-1; D is perhaps TRBD1 (6 bases). The CDR3 extends over 15 amino acids. Germline CDR1 reads ENHRY; CDR2 reads SYGVKD. V lost 0 bases and J lost 2, with 10 bases in between. DNA of the CDR3: TGTGCCATCAGTGAGTCTGGGACACTTAACACTGAAGCTTTCTTT. Amino acids: CAISESGTLNTEAFF.

This clonotype has a handful of counts. The chain uses TRBV7-2 and TRBJ2-5, with TRBD2 identical over 9 bases. Germline CDR1 reads SGHTA; CDR2 reads FQGNSA. J gave up 5 bases and V 5 bases, and 12 bases lay outside the gene matches. CDR3 length: 16 residues. The CDR3 spells CASSRPSREGWETQYF. For the CDR3, the DNA is TGTGCCAGCAGCCGCCCCTCGCGGGAGGGATGGGAGACCCAGTACTTC.

The chain is built from TRBV30 and TRBJ1-5; 8 nucleotides line up with TRBD1. The CDR3 contains 13 residues. Germline CDR1 GTSNPN, CDR2 SVGIG (reference sequence). Trimming at V came to 2 bases and at J to 6 bases, leaving 3 bases not matched to a gene. The CDR3 is CAWSRQGSQPQHF. The CDR3 nucleotides are TGTGCCTGGAGTAGACAGGGGAGTCAGCCCCAGCATTTT.

This clonotype showed up just a few times. V is TRBV5-1 and J is TRBJ2-2; D unresolved. V was trimmed by 0 bases and J by 0 bases, leaving 9 bases between them. The CDR3 length is 16 residues. Germline CDR1 and CDR2: SGHRS and YFSETQ. CDR3: CASSLGGKTNTGELFF. The CDR3 DNA sequence: TGCGCCAGCAGCTTGGGTGGCAAAACGAACACCGGGGAGCTGTTTTTT.

This clonotype was counted a few times. The V call is TRBV20-1, the J call TRBJ1-6, with 10 bases fitting TRBD1. The germline V gene encodes CDR1 DFQATT and CDR2 SNEGSKA (reference sequence). This CDR3 is built from 18 residues. With 1 base clipped from V and 9 bases from J, the junction kept 15 bases outside the gene matches. CDR3 region: CSARGDRGPEVTGSPLHF. The CDR3 region has the DNA TGCAGTGCTAGAGGAGACAGGGGGCCTGAGGTTACAGGTTCACCCCTCCACTTT.

CDR3 amino acids: CASSFAGASYGYTF. The CDR3 region has the DNA TGTGCCAGCAGCTTTGCAGGGGCAAGCTATGGCTACACCTTC. The chain employs TRBV5-6 and TRBJ1-2; D may be TRBD1 (6 bases). Trimming removed 2 bases from V and 4 bases from J, with 12 bases in between. Germline V gives CDR1 SGHDT, CDR2 YYEEEE. There are 14 residues in the CDR3.

This clonotype was observed a few times. V and J are TRBV5-1 and TRBJ1-2; D not resolved. Germline V gene sequence: CDR1 SGHRS, CDR2 YFSETQ. Trimming removed 5 bases at V and 6 bases at J, with 20 bases between. The CDR3 totals 15 residues. The chain's CDR3 is CASSSGWLEGHGYTF. The CDR3 DNA reads as TGCGCCAGCAGTTCCGGGTGGCTGGAAGGTCATGGCTACACCTTC.

This clonotype showed up many times. This rearrangement joins TRBV19 to TRBJ2-7, with D perhaps matching TRBD2 (6 bases). This CDR3 spans 14 amino acids. CDR1 LNHDA and CDR2 SQIVND come from the germline V gene (reference sequence). Trimming removed 3 bases from V and 3 bases from J, with 12 bases in between. The CDR3 region is CASSIGGNDYEQYF. CDR3 bases: TGTGCCAGTAGTATCGGCGGGAATGACTACGAGCAGTACTTC.

This clonotype was detected a few times. The rearrangement uses TRBV7-9 and TRBJ2-6, with 8 bases matching TRBD2. The ends lost 5 bases at V and 1 base at J; junction bases unmatched: 7. The CDR3 totals 17 residues. The V gene's germline CDR1 is SEHNR and CDR2 FQNEAQ (reference sequence). The CDR3 DNA is TGTGCCAGCAGCCGGGGGGGGGGCCGATCTGGGGCCAACGTCCTGACTTTC. This encodes CASSRGGGRSGANVLTF.

The chain couples TRBV12-3 or TRBV12-4 to TRBJ2-1; weak D call: TRBD2 (5 bases). The CDR3 runs 14 residues. Trimming shortened V by 5 bases and J by 8 bases, and 16 bases separated the two germline ends. CDR3 loop: CASSATLASHEQFF. The CDR3 coding sequence is TGTGCCAGCAGTGCTACTCTAGCTTCCCATGAGCAGTTCTTC.

This clonotype turned up a few times. This may be a read error, as it is one base from a much larger clone. V is TRBV14 and J is TRBJ2-5; D remains unclear. The CDR3 is 11 amino acids. The germline gives CDR1 SGHDN, CDR2 FVKESK. The V end was cut by 2 bases, the J end by 5 bases, with 3 bases between. CDR3 residues: CASSQFETQYF. The CDR3 region has the DNA TGTGCCAGCAGCCAATTTGAGACCCAGTACTTC.

The V gene is TRBV9, the J gene TRBJ2-7; D is possibly TRBD2 (6 bases). In germline, CDR1 is SGDLS, CDR2 YYNGEE. V dropped 5 bases and J dropped 0 bases, with 18 bases sitting between them. This CDR3 is 16 amino acids long. The CDR3 reads CASSIHSGRGSYEQYF. The CDR3 DNA follows: TGTGCCAGCAGTATTCACTCCGGGCGGGGCTCCTACGAGCAGTACTTC. Based on the CDR3 plus reference TRBV9 and TRBJ2-7, the full variable domain is DSGVTQTPKHLITATGQRVTLRCSPRSGDLSVYWYQQSLDQGLQFLIQYYNGEERAKGNILERFSAQQFPDLHSELNLSSLELGDSALYFCASSIHSGRGSYEQYFGPGTRLTVT.

The chain has TRBV18 and TRBJ2-5; D is possibly TRBD2 (6 bases). Between the trimmed V and J ends, which lost 2 bases and 5 bases, there was a span of 9 bases. The CDR3 contains 13 residues. Germline assignment: CDR1 KGHSH and CDR2 LQKENI. The CDR3 here is CASSPGGTETQYF. The CDR3 region has the DNA TGTGCCAGCTCACCAGGCGGGACGGAGACCCAGTACTTC.

The table lists this clonotype with many counts. J is TRBJ1-2 and V is TRBV7-9, with D uncertain. V lost 1 base, J lost 7 bases, and 7 bases lay in between. Per the germline V gene, CDR1 is SEHNR and CDR2 is FQNEAQ (reference sequence). This CDR3 spans 12 amino acids. The CDR3 loop is CASSLGSTGYTF. CDR3 DNA: TGTGCCAGCAGCTTAGGCTCCACTGGCTACACCTTC.

The rearrangement uses TRBV10-3 and TRBJ1-5, with 9 nucleotides matching TRBD1. The V and J ends lost 0 bases and 7 bases, in that order; junction bases with no gene match: 7. Germline CDR1 and CDR2: ENHRY and SYGVKD. The CDR3 contains 16 residues. CDR3: CAISESLDRGTQPQHF. DNA of the CDR3: TGTGCCATCAGTGAGTCCCTAGACAGGGGGACGCAGCCCCAGCATTTT.

This clonotype has a count of ten or more. V is TRBV6-5 and J is TRBJ1-1, with a weak D call TRBD1 (5 bases). This CDR3 contains 14 residues. In germline, CDR1 is MNHEY, CDR2 SVGAGI. V lost 5 bases and J 4 bases, leaving 14 bases between the germline ends. The CDR3 DNA is TGTGCCAGCAGTCCCGTGGGGGGGACCACTGAAGCTTTCTTT. Its protein product is CASSPVGGTTEAFF.

This clonotype was detected only a few times. The V and J genes are TRBV12-3 or TRBV12-4 and TRBJ1-1, with D hard to call. The CDR3 totals 14 residues. The V and J ends lost 5 bases and 1 base respectively, with 11 bases between them. In DNA, the CDR3 is TGTGCCAGCAGTCCCAGGATGGGGAACACTGAAGCTTTCTTT. Translation gives CASSPRMGNTEAFF.

Notes on this clonotype: The CDR3 carries no conserved terminal phenylalanine or tryptophan, so it likely arises from a read error. This chain links TRBV19 with TRBJ1-1; 7 bases are a match to TRBD1. CDR1 and CDR2 (germline): LNHDA, SQIVND (reference sequence). The CDR3 covers 18 residues. J gave up 2 bases and V 3 bases, and 15 bases lay outside the gene matches. CDR3 residues: CASSIGRGDSYPNTEAFY. The CDR3 DNA sequence: TGTGCCAGTAGTATTGGCCGGGGGGACAGCTATCCTAACACTGAAGCTTTCTAT.

Regarding this clonotype: A junction boundary mismatches the germline segment, possibly from a read error. The genes are TRBV7-9 and TRBJ1-4; D is unclear. The germline V gene encodes CDR1 SEHNR and CDR2 FQNEAQ (reference sequence). This CDR3 has 15 amino acids. The CDR3 is CASSSGDKGREKLFF. The DNA of the CDR3 is TGCGCCAGCAGCTCTGGAGACAAAGGTCGGGAAAAACTGTTTTTT.

The V and J genes are TRBV11-3 and TRBJ2-7, with TRBD1 identical over 7 bases. Per the germline V gene, CDR1 is SGHNT and CDR2 is YENEEA. With 5 bases clipped from V and 6 bases from J, the junction kept 13 bases outside the gene matches. This CDR3 region has 15 residues. The CDR3 reads CASSRDRERACEQYF. Here the CDR3 DNA reads TGTGCCAGCAGCCGCGACAGGGAGAGGGCCTGCGAGCAGTACTTC. The full variable domain, rest sourced from reference TRBV11-3 and TRBJ2-7, is EAGVVQSPRYKIIEKKQPVAFWCNPISGHNTLYWYLQNLGQGPELLIRYENEEAVDDSQLPKDRFSAERLKGVDSTLKIQPAELGDSAVYLCASSRDRERACEQYFGPGTRLTVT.

Many counts were recorded for this clonotype. The gene calls are TRBV7-2 and TRBJ1-2; the D gene is possibly TRBD1 (5 bases). V was pared by 3 bases and J by 0 bases, with 11 bases between. CDR1 is SGHTA and CDR2 is FQGNSA in the germline V gene. The CDR3 is 15 residues long. In DNA, the CDR3 is TGTGCCAGCAGCTTGGGACGGCGAGCTAACTATGGCTACACCTTC. It yields the protein CASSLGRRANYGYTF.

This clonotype came up many times. The J gene is TRBJ1-6, the V gene TRBV5-6; D gene ambiguous. Germline V gene sequence: CDR1 SGHDT, CDR2 YYEEEE. The CDR3 has 13 residues. The V and J ends lost 5 bases and 10 bases respectively, with 13 bases between them. The CDR3 bases are TGTGCCAGCAGGAGGGATGGCTACTCACCCCTCCACTTT. Its translation: CASRRDGYSPLHF. Filled out from reference TRBV5-6 and TRBJ1-6, the complete variable domain reads DAGVTQSPTHLIKTRGQQVTLRCSPKSGHDTVSWYQQALGQGPQFIFQYYEEEERQRGNFPDRFSGHQFPNYSSELNVNALLLGDSALYLCASRRDGYSPLHFGNGTRLTVT.

The chain couples TRBV7-2 to TRBJ2-7; a weak D match, TRBD2 (6 bases). From germline, CDR1 is SGHTA and CDR2 FQGNSA. The length of the CDR3 is 14 residues. Deletions cut 8 bases from V and 0 bases from J, with 14 bases between. The CDR3, as DNA: TGTGCCAGCGGACAAGCGGGTTCCTCCTACGAGCAGTACTTC. Protein product: CASGQAGSSYEQYF.

The chain uses TRBV7-2 and TRBJ1-2, with D perhaps matching TRBD1 (5 bases). With 1 base removed from V and 4 bases from J, the gap between germline ends came to 13 bases. The CDR3 is 15 residues long. Germline V CDR1 and CDR2: SGHTA, FQGNSA. CDR3 bases: TGTGCCAGCAGCTTAGAAGGCAGGGCCGGCTATGGCTACACCTTC. Protein product: CASSLEGRAGYGYTF.

The chain is built from TRBV7-9 and TRBJ1-2, with D unclear. The CDR3 length is 13 residues. Deletions cut 5 bases from V and 8 bases from J, with 15 bases between. Per the germline V gene, CDR1 is SEHNR and CDR2 is FQNEAQ (reference sequence). CDR3 in amino acids: CASSPVSGFGYTF. Here the CDR3 DNA reads TGTGCCAGCAGCCCTGTGTCGGGGTTCGGCTACACCTTC.

This clonotype has more than one count but fewer than ten. V usage is TRBV12-3 or TRBV12-4 and J usage is TRBJ1-1; D unresolved. Deletions cut 1 base from V and 4 bases from J, with 10 bases between. This CDR3 spans 14 amino acids. The CDR3 is CASSLGQTSTEAFF. CDR3 coding DNA: TGTGCCAGCAGTTTAGGTCAGACGAGCACTGAAGCTTTCTTT.

The V and J genes are TRBV25-1 and TRBJ1-1; TRBD1 might be the D (5 bases). The CDR3 spans 15 residues. From germline, CDR1 is MGHDK and CDR2 SYGVNS. The V end was cut by 4 bases, the J end by 3 bases, with 15 bases between. The CDR3 region is CASSAPGTRDTEAFF. In DNA, the CDR3 is TGTGCCAGCAGTGCTCCTGGGACGCGAGACACTGAAGCTTTCTTT. Complete variable domain (other parts from reference TRBV25-1 and TRBJ1-1): EADIYQTPRYLVIGTGKKITLECSQTMGHDKMYWYQQDPGMELHLIHYSYGVNSTEKGDLSSESTVSRIRTEHFPLTLESARPSHTSQYLCASSAPGTRDTEAFFGQGTRLTVV.

This chain joins TRBV7-2 and TRBJ2-2; D may match TRBD1 or TRBD2 (6 bases each). The CDR3 has 18 residues. Germline CDR1 and CDR2: SGHTA and FQGNSA. Trimming took off 3 bases at V and 5 bases at J, with 22 bases between the two ends. CDR3 residues: CASSFYRVGRTETGELFF. The CDR3 nucleotides are TGTGCCAGCAGCTTCTACAGGGTAGGGAGGACAGAAACCGGGGAGCTGTTTTTT.